Reported below is one TCR beta chain. Its antigen is undetermined. The naive CD8 subset, CD45RO-negative cells positively selected for CCR7, excluded terminally differentiated effector memory CD45RA+ cells. TCRdb keeps only in-frame clones here, not all; method: immunoSEQ multiplex PCR. The table includes hundreds of thousands of clones, roughly 98% detected once. CDR3 length equals 14 residues. V lost 0 bases, J lost 4 bases, and 11 bases lay in between. Per the germline V gene, CDR1 is SGHNT and CDR2 is YYREEE (reference sequence). The data belong to a study of shared clonotypes between healthy human individuals. Study conclusions and caveats: Larger estimated richness was generally recorded for naive subsets relative to memory subsets. Read depth was anticipated to influence clonotype sharing among donors.

Sequenced: naive CD8+ T cells sorted from blood. The source of this sequence is a man aged 25 to 40 in good health. V is TRBV5-4 and J is TRBJ2-7, with D possibly matching TRBD1 (6 bases). The CDR3 protein is CASSLAGTKYEQYF. CDR3 DNA sequence: TGTGCCAGCAGCTTGGCTGGGACAAAGTACGAGCAGTACTTC.